Reported below is one TCR beta chain. This record comes from a study of T cells expressing NK-cell markers. Study at large: The eight sequenced donors comprised seven who were HCMV-seropositive and one who was seronegative.

The CDR3 runs to 12 residues. CDR1 is MNHNY and CDR2 is SVGAGI in the germline V gene (reference sequence). TCRdb re-called the 5' RACE reads and gives one entry per CDR3 protein, without DNA. Its table lists fewer than 400,000 distinct CDR3 sequences. The chain is built from TRBV6-6 and TRBJ1-5; TCRdb returns TRBD1, unconfirmable since there is no DNA. The sequencing sample was made of blood T cells: a sorted CD56 or NKG2C T cell subset, CD4+ or CD8+ T cells, or bulk PBMC T cells (not recorded which). The TCR originated in a man aged 18-70 years in good health. This CDR3 is CAGRQGEQPQHF.